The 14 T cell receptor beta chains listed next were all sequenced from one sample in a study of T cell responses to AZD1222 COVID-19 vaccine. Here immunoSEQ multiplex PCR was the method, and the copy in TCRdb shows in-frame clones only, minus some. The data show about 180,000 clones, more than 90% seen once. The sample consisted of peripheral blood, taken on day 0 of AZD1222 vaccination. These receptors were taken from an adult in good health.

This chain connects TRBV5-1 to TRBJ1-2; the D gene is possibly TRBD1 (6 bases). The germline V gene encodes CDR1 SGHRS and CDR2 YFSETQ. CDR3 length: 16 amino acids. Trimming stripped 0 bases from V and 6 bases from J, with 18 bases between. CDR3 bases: TGCGCCAGCAGCTTGGCCCTAGTGGCAGGGGAGGATGGCTACACCTTC. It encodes CASSLALVAGEDGYTF. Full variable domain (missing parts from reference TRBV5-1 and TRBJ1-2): KAGVTQTPRYLIKTRGQQVTLSCSPISGHRSVSWYQQTPGQGLQFLFEYFSETQRNKGNFPGRFSGRQFSNSRSEMNVSTLELGDSALYLCASSLALVAGEDGYTFGSGTRLTVV.

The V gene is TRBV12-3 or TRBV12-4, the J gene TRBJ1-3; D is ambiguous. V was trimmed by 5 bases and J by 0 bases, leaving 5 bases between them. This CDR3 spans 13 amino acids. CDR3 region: CASSQLSGNTIYF. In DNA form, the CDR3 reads TGTGCCAGCAGTCAGCTCTCTGGAAACACCATATATTTT.

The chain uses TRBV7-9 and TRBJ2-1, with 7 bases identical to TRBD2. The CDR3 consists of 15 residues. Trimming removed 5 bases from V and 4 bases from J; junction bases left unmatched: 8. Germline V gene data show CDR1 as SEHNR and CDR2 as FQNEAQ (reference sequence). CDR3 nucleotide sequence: TGTGCCAGCAGCCCCCCGGGGAGGGGATACAATGAGCAGTTCTTC. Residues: CASSPPGRGYNEQFF.

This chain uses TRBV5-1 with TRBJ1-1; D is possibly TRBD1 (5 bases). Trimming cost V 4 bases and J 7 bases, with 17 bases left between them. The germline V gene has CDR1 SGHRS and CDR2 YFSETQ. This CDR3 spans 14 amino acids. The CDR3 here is CASSPDGARDEAFF. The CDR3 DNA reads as TGCGCCAGCAGCCCGGACGGGGCGCGAGATGAAGCTTTCTTT.

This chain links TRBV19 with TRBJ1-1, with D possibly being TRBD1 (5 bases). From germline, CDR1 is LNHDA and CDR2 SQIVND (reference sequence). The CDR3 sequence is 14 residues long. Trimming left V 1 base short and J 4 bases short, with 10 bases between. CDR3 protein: CASSIGARATEAFF. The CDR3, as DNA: TGTGCCAGTAGTATAGGGGCCAGGGCCACTGAAGCTTTCTTT.

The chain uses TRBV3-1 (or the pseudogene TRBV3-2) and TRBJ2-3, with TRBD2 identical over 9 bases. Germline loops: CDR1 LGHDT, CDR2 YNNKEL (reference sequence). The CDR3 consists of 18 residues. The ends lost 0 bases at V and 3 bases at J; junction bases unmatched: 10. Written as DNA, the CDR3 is TGTGCCAGCAGCCAAGATCAAGGTCTAGCGGGAATTACAGATACGCAGTATTTT. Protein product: CASSQDQGLAGITDTQYF.

This chain's CDR3 is CASSFLNTDTQYF. The CDR3, as DNA: TGTGCCAGCAGCTTCCTTAACACAGATACGCAGTATTTT. The chain couples TRBV7-8 to TRBJ2-3, with D unresolved. The V gene lost 3 bases and the J gene lost 2 bases, with 6 bases spanning the gap. This CDR3 is 13 amino acids long. Germline CDR1 is SGHVS and CDR2 is FQNEAQ.

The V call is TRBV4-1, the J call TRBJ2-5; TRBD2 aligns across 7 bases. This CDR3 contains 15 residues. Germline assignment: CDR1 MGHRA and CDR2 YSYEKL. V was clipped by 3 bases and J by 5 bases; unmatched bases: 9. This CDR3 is CASSHPGGRVETQYF. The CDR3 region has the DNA TGCGCCAGCAGCCACCCTGGGGGGAGGGTTGAGACCCAGTACTTC.

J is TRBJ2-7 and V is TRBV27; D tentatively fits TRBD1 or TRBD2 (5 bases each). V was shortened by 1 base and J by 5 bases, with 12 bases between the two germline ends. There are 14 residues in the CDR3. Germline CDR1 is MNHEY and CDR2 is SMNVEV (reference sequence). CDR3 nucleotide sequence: TGTGCCAGCAGTTTATACGGGGCCCCAGACGAGCAGTACTTC. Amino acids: CASSLYGAPDEQYF.

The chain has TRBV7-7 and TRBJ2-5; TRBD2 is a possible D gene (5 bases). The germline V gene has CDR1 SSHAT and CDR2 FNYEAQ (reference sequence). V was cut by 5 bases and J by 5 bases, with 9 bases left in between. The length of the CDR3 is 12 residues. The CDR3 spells CASSQTGETQYF. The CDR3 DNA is TGTGCCAGCAGCCAGACGGGGGAGACCCAGTACTTC.

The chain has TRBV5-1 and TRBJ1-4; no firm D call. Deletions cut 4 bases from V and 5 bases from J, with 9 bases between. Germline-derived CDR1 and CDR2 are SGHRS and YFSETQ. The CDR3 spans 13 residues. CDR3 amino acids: CASSGEANEKLFF. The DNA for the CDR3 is TGCGCCAGCAGCGGGGAAGCCAATGAAAAACTGTTTTTT.

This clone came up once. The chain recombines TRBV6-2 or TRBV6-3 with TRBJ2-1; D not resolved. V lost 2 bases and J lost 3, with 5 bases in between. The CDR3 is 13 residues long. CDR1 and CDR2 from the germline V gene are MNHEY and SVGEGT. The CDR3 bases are TGTGCCAGCAGTTACGTCTTCTACAATGAGCAGTTCTTC. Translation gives CASSYVFYNEQFF.

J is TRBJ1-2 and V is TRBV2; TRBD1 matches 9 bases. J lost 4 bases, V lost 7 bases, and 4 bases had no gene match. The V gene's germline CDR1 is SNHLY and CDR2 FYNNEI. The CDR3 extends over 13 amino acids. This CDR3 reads CASKTGGIYGYTF. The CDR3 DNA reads TGTGCCAGCAAAACAGGGGGCATCTATGGCTACACCTTC. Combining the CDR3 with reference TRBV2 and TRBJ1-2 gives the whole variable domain EPEVTQTPSHQVTQMGQEVILRCVPISNHLYFYWYRQILGQKVEFLVSFYNNEISEKSEIFDDQFSVERPDGSNFTLKIRSTKLEDSAMYFCASKTGGIYGYTFGSGTRLTVV.

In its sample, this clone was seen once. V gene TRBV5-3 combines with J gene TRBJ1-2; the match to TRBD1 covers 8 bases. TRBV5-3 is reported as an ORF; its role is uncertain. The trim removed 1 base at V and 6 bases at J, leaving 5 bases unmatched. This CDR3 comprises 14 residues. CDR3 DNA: TGTGCCAGAAGCTTGACGGCAGGGGGCCATGGCTACACCTTC. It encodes CARSLTAGGHGYTF.